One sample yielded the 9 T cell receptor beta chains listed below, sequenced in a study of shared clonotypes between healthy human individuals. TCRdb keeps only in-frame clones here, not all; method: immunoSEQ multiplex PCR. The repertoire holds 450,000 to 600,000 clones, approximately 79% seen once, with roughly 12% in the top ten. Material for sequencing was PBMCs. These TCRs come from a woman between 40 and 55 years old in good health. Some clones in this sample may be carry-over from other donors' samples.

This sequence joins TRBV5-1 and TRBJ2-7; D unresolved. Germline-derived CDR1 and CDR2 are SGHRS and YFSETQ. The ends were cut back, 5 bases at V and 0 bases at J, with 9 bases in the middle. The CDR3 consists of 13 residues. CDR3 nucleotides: TGCGCCAGCAGGGACGAACCCTCCTACGAGCAGTACTTC. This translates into CASRDEPSYEQYF.

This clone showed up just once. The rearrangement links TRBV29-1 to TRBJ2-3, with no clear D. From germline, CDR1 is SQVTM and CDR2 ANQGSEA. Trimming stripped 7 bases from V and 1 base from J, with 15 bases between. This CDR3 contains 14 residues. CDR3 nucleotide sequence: TGCAGCGCTGGGCGGACGCAAGGCACAGATACGCAGTATTTT. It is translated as CSAGRTQGTDTQYF.

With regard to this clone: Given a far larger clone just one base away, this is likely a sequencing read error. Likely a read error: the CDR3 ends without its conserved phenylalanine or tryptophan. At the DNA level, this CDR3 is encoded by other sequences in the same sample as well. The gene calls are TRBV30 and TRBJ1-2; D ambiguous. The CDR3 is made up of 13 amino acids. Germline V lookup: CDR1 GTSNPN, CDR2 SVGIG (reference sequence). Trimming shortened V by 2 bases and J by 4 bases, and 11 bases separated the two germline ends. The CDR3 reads CAWSPGLSYGYTL. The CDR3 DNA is TGTGCCTGGAGTCCTGGCTTAAGCTATGGCTACACCCTC.

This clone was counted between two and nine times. The CDR3 sequence: CASSLEGPLTGELFF. The CDR3 nucleotides read TGCGCCAGCAGCCTAGAGGGGCCCCTCACCGGGGAGCTGTTTTTT. This chain joins TRBV5-1 and TRBJ2-2; D may be TRBD1 or TRBD2 (5 bases each). The germline gives CDR1 SGHRS, CDR2 YFSETQ. V lost 4 bases to trimming and J lost 4 bases, with 14 bases between them. CDR3 length: 15 residues.

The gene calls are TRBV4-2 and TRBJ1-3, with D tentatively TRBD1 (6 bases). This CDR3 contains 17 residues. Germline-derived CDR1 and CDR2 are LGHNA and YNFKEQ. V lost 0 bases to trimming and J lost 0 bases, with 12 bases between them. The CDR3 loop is CASSQEPGQISGNTIYF. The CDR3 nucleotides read TGTGCCAGCAGCCAAGAGCCGGGACAAATCTCTGGAAACACCATATATTTT.

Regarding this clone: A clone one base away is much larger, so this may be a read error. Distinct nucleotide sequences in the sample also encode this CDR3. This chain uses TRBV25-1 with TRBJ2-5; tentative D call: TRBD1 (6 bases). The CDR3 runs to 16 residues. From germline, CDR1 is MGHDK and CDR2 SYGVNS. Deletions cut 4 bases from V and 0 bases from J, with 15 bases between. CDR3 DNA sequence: TGTGCCAGCAGTGTGGCCGGTACAGGGTACCAAGAGACCCAGTACTTC. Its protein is CASSVAGTGYQETQYF.

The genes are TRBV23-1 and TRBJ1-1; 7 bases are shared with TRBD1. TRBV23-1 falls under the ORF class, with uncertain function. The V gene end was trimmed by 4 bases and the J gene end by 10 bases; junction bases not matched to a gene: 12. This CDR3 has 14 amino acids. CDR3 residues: CASSRFPKGAGAFF. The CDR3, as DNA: TGCGCCAGCAGTCGGTTTCCAAAGGGGGCTGGAGCTTTCTTT.

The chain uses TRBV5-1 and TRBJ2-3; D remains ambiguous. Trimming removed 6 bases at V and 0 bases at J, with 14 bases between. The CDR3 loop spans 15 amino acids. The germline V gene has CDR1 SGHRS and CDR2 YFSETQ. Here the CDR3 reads CASKLSTDSTDTQYF. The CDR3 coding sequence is TGCGCCAGCAAACTTAGTACAGATAGCACAGATACGCAGTATTTT. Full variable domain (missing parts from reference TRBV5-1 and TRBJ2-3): KAGVTQTPRYLIKTRGQQVTLSCSPISGHRSVSWYQQTPGQGLQFLFEYFSETQRNKGNFPGRFSGRQFSNSRSEMNVSTLELGDSALYLCASKLSTDSTDTQYFGPGTRLTVL.

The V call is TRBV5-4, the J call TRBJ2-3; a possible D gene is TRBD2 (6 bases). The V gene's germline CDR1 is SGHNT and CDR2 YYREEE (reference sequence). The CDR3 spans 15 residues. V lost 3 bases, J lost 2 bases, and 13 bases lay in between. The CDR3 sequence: CASSYMGGTTDTQYF. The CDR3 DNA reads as TGTGCCAGCAGCTACATGGGGGGAACCACAGATACGCAGTATTTT.